This TCR beta chain was documented in a study of blood T cell repertoires in COVID-19. Germline V gene data show CDR1 as SGHRS and CDR2 as YFSETQ. The CDR3 has 14 amino acids. Trimming left V 4 bases short and J 0 bases short, with 10 bases between. The method was immunoSEQ multiplex PCR; TCRdb's version includes in-frame clones alone and lacks a portion of them. This table has about 180,000 clones, approximately 80% appearing once. This receptor was identified in a human donor in a cohort sampled during active COVID-19. The sequencing input was peripheral blood. The J gene is TRBJ1-2, the V gene TRBV5-1; D might be TRBD1 (5 bases). The CDR3 DNA reads TGCGCCAGCAGCGTGGACACCGCTAACTATGGCTACACCTTC. Translation: CASSVDTANYGYTF.